This T cell receptor beta chain is from a study of blood T cell repertoires in COVID-19. Study details: Donors in the United States, Italy and Spain gave samples during acute or convalescent COVID-19. PBMCs, B-cell-depleted T cells, or T cells provided the cDNA or gDNA that made up the material.

Profiling relied on immunoSEQ multiplex PCR, and the TCRdb table lists in-frame clones only, not all of them. The sample holds some 110,000 clones, about four fifths seen once. Germline loops: CDR1 SGDLS, CDR2 YYNGEE. The CDR3 sequence is 15 residues long. V lost 0 bases, J lost 8 bases, and 17 bases lay in between. The source is a woman between 70 and 85 years old with acute or convalescent COVID-19. The gene calls are TRBV9 and TRBJ1-2; D is uncertain. Sequenced material: peripheral blood. CDR3 sequence (DNA): TGTGCCAGCAGCGTAGAGGCAGGCCCCAAGGCGGGCTACACCTTC. Amino acids: CASSVEAGPKAGYTF.